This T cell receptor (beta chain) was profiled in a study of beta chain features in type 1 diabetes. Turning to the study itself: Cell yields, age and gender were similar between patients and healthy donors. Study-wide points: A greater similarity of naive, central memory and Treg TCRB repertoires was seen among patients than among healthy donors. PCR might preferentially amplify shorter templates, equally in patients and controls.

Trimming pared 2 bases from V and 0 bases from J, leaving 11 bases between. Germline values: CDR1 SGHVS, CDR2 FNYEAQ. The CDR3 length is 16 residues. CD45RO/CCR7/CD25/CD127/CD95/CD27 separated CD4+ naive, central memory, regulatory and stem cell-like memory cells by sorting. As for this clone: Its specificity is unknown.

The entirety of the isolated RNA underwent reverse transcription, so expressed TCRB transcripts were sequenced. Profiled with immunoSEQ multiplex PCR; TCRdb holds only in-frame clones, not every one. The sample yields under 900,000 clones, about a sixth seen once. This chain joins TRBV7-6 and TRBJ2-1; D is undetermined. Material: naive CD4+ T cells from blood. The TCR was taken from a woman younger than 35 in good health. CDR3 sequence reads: CASSLYVAASYNEQFF. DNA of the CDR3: TGTGCCAGCAGCTTATATGTGGCAGCCTCCTACAATGAGCAGTTCTTC.